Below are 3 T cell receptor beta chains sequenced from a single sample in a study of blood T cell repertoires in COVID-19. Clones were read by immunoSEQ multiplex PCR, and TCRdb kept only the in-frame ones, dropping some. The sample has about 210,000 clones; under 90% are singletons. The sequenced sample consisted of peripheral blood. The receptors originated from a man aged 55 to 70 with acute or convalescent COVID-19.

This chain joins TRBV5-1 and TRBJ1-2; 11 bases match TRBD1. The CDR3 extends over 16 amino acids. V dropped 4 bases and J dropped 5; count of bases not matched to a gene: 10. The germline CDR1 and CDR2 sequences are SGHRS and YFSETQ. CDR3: CASSLGQGANLYGYTF. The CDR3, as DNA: TGCGCCAGCAGCCTAGGACAGGGGGCCAATCTTTATGGCTACACCTTC.

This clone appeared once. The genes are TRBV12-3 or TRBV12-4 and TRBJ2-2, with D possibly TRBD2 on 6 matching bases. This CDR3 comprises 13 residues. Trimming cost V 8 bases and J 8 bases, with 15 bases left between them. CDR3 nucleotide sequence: TGTGCCAGCCTTCTATCCGGGGGTGGGGAGCTGTTTTTT. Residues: CASLLSGGGELFF.

The CDR3 is CATSREDKFYGYTF. In DNA form, the CDR3 reads TGTGCCACCAGCAGAGAGGACAAGTTCTATGGCTACACCTTC. This chain uses TRBV15 with TRBJ1-2; a possible D gene is TRBD1 (5 bases). This CDR3 is built from 14 residues. Germline lookup yields CDR1 LNHNV and CDR2 YYDKDF (reference sequence). The V gene lost 0 bases and the J gene lost 4 bases, with 9 bases spanning the gap.